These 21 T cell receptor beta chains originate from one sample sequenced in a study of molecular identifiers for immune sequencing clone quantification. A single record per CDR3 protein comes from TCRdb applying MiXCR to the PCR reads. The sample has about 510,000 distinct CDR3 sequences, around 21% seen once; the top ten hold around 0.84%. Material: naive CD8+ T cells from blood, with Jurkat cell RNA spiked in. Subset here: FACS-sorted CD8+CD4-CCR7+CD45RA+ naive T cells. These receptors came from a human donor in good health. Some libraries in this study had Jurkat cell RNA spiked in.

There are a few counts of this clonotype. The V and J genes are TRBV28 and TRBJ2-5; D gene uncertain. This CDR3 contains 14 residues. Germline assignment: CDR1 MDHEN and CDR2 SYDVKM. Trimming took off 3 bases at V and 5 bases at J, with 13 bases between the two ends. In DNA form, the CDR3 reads TGTGCCAGCAGTTTCGGCAGTCTGAGGGAGACCCAGTACTTC. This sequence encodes CASSFGSLRETQYF. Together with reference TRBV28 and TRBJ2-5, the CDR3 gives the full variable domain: DVKVTQSSRYLVKRTGEKVFLECVQDMDHENMFWYRQDPGLGLRLIYFSYDVKMKEKGDIPEGYSVSREKKERFSLILESASTNQTSMYLCASSFGSLRETQYFGPGTRLLVL.

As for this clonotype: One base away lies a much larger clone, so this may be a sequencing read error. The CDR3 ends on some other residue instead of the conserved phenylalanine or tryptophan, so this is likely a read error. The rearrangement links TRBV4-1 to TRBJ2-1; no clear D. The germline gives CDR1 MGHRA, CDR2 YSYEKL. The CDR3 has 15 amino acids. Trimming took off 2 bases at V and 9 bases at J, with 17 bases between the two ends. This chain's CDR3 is CASSQMTGRLGEQFL. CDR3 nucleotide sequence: TGCGCCAGCAGCCAAATGACTGGTCGTTTGGGTGAGCAGTTCCTC.

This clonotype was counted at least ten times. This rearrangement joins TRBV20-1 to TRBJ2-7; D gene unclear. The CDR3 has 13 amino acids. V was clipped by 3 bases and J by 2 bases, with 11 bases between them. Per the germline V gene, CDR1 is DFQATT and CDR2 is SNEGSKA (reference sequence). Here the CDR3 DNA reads TGCAGTGCTAGGCTTGGGGTCGCCTACGAGCAGTACTTC. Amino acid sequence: CSARLGVAYEQYF.

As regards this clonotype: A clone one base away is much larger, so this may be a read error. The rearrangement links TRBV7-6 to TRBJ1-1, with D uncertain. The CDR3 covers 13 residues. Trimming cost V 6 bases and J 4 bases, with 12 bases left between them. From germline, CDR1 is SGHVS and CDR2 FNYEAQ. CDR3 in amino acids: CASRDLESTEAFF. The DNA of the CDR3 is TGTGCCAGCAGGGACTTAGAGAGCACTGAAGCTTTCTTT.

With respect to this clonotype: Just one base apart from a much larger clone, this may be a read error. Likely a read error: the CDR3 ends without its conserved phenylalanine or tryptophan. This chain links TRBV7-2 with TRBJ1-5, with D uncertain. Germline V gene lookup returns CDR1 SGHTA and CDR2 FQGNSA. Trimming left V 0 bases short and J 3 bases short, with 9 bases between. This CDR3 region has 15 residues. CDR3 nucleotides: TGTGCCAGCAGCTTAGCGTTGGGTTACAATCAGCCCCAGCATTCT. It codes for CASSLALGYNQPQHS.

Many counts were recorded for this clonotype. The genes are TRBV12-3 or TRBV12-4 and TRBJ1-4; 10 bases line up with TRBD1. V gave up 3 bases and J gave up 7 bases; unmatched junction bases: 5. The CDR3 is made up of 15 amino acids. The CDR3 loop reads CASSLGDRGPEKLFF. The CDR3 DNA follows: TGTGCCAGCAGTTTGGGAGACAGGGGGCCTGAAAAACTGTTTTTT.

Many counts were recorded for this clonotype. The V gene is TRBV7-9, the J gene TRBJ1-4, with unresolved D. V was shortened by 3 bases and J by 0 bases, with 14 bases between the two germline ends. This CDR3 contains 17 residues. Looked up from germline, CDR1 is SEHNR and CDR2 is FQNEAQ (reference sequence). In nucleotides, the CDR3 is TGTGCCAGCAGCTTCCCTCGGCAGGCAACAACTAATGAAAAACTGTTTTTT. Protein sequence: CASSFPRQATTNEKLFF.

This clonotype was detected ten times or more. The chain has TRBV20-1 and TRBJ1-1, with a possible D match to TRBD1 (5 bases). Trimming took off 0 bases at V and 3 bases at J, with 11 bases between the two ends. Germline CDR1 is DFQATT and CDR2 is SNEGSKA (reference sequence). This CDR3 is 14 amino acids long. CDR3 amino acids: CSARDPLQDTEAFF. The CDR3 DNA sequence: TGCAGTGCTAGAGACCCCCTACAGGACACTGAAGCTTTCTTT.

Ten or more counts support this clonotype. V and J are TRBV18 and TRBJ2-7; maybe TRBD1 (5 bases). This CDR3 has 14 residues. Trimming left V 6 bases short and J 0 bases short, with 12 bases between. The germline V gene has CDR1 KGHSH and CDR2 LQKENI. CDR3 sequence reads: CASSSPDSSYEQYF. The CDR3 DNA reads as TGTGCCAGCTCCTCACCCGACAGCTCCTACGAGCAGTACTTC.

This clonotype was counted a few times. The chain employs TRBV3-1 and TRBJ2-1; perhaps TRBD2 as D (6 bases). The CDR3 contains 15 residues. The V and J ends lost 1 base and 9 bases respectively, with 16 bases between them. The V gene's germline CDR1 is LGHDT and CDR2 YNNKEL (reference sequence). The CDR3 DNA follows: TGTGCCAGCAGCCAAGCATGGGACTCCCTCCCTGAGCAGTTCTTC. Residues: CASSQAWDSLPEQFF.

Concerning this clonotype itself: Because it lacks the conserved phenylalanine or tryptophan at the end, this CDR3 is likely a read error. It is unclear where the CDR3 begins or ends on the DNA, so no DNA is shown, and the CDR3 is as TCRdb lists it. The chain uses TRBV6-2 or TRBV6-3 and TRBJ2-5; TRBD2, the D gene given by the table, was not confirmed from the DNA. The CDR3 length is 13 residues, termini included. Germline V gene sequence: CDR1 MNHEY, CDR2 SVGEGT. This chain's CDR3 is CATAAWQGVRANV.

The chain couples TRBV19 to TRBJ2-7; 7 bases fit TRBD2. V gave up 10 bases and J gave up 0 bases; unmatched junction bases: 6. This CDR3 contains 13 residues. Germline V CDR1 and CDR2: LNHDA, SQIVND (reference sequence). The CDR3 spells CATLGGSSYEQYF. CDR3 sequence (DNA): TGTGCCACCCTTGGCGGGAGCTCCTACGAGCAGTACTTC.

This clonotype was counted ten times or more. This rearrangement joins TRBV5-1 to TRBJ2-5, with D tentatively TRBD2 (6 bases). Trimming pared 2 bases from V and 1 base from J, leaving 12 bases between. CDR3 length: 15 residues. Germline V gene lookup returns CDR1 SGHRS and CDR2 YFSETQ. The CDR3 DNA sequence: TGCGCCAGCAGCTTCACCGGGGGAATCCAAGAGACCCAGTACTTC. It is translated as CASSFTGGIQETQYF.

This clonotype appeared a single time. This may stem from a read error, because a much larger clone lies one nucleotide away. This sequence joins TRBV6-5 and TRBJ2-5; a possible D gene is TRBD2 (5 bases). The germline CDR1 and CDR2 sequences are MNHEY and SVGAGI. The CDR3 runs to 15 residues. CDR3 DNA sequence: TGTGCCAGCAGTTTCGTCGGCGGAGGCGGTGAGACCCAGTGCTTC. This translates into CASSFVGGGGETQCF.

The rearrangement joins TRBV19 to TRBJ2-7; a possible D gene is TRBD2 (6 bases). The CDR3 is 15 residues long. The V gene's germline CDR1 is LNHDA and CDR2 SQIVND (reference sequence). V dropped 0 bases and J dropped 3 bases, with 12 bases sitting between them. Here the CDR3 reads CASSIDRGFGYEQYF. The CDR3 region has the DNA TGTGCCAGTAGTATAGATCGGGGGTTCGGCTACGAGCAGTACTTC.

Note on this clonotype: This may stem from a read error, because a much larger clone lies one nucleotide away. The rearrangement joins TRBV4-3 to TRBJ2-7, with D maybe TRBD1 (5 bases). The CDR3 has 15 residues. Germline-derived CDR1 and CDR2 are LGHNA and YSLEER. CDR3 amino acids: CASSQEFAGKYEQHF. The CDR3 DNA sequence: TGCGCCAGCAGCCAAGAATTTGCAGGGAAGTACGAGCAGCACTTC.

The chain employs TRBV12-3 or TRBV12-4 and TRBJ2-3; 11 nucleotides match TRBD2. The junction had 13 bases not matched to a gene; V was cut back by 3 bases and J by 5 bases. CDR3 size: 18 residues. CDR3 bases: TGTGCCAGCAGTTTTGTAGCGGGGGGGCCTCTACAAGGAGATACGCAGTATTTT. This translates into CASSFVAGGPLQGDTQYF.

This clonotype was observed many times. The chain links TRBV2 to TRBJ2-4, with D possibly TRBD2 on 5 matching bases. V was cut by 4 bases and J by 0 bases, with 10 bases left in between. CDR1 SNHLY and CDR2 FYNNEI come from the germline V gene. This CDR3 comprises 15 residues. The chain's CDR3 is CASSAGFIAKNIQYF. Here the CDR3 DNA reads TGTGCCAGCAGTGCGGGGTTTATAGCCAAAAACATTCAGTACTTC.

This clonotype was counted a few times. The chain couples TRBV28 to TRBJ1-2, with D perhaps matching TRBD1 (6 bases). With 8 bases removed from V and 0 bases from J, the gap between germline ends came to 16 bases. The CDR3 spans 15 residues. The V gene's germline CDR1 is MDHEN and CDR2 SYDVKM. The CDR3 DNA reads TGTGCCAGCTCCGGGGGGCCCCTTGCTAACTATGGCTACACCTTC. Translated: CASSGGPLANYGYTF.

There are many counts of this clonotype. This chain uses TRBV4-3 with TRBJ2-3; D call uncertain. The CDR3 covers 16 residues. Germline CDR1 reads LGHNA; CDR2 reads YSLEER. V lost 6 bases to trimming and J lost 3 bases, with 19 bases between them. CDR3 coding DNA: TGCGCCAGCAGATCCATAATCGGCTCGGTAACAGATACGCAGTATTTT. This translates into CASRSIIGSVTDTQYF.

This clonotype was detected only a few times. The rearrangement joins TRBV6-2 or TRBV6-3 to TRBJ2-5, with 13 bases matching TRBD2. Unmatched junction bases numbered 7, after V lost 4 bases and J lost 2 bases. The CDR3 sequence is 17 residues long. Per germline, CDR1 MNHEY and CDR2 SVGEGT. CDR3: CASSSLAGGSGQETQYF. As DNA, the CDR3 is TGTGCCAGCAGTTCACTAGCGGGAGGGTCGGGGCAAGAGACCCAGTACTTC.